A single sample gave rise to the 9 T cell receptor beta chains below, sequenced in a study of T cell repertoires in cytomegalovirus infection. TCRdb itself ran the reads through MiXCR, one entry per CDR3 protein. The table lists around 540,000 distinct CDR3 sequences, roughly a third of them singletons. These receptors' antigens are unknown. Specimen: cultured PBMCs, collected from culture after CMV antigen stimulation. The source of these receptors is a human donor in good health (CMV status not recorded). Some clones in this sample may be carry-over from other donors' samples.

This clonotype was counted between two and nine times. This chain links TRBV15 with TRBJ2-5; the D gene is possibly TRBD1 (5 bases). Between the trimmed V and J ends, which lost 7 bases and 4 bases, there was a span of 13 bases. CDR1 LNHNV and CDR2 YYDKDF come from the germline V gene (reference sequence). The CDR3 has 13 amino acids. CDR3 coding DNA: TGTGCCACCACGGGTAGGGGCGGAGAGACCCAGTACTTC. Its protein product is CATTGRGGETQYF.

This chain connects TRBV4-1 to TRBJ2-7; 7 nucleotides line up with TRBD1. Per the germline V gene, CDR1 is MGHRA and CDR2 is YSYEKL. V trimming: 2 bases; J trimming: 4 bases; junction bases outside the gene matches: 11. The CDR3 spans 16 residues. CDR3 nucleotides: TGCGCCAGCAGCCAACCTACAGGGGCCAACCCTTACGAGCAGTACTTC. Its protein product is CASSQPTGANPYEQYF.

In this sample, this clonotype turned up a few times. The rearrangement joins TRBV27 to TRBJ2-5; D is unclear. The CDR3 loop spans 13 amino acids. Germline CDR1 reads MNHEY; CDR2 reads SMNVEV (reference sequence). Trimming cost V 4 bases and J 1 base, with 7 bases left between them. DNA of the CDR3: TGTGCCAGCAGTTATCGGGCCCAAGAGACCCAGTACTTC. It yields the protein CASSYRAQETQYF.

This clonotype was seen many times. The chain has TRBV19 and TRBJ1-3; TRBD1 matches 12 bases. Trimming took 5 bases from V and 2 from J; bases not matched to a gene: 4. CDR1 and CDR2 from the germline V gene are LNHDA and SQIVND (reference sequence). The CDR3 is made up of 16 amino acids. CDR3 sequence reads: CASSQGTGGTGNTIYF. DNA for the CDR3: TGTGCCAGTAGTCAGGGGACAGGGGGCACTGGAAACACCATATATTTT.

This chain joins TRBV10-3 and TRBJ2-3; either TRBD1 or TRBD2 may fit D (5 bases each). The V gene lost 10 bases and the J gene lost 6 bases, with 17 bases spanning the gap. There are 13 residues in the CDR3. Germline CDR1 is ENHRY and CDR2 is SYGVKD. In DNA form, the CDR3 reads TGTGCCAGCGTACGGGACCCTCAGGATACGCAGTATTTT. This encodes CASVRDPQDTQYF.

This clonotype was counted between two and nine times. V usage is TRBV7-9 and J usage is TRBJ2-4; 8 bases align to TRBD1. The V gene end was trimmed by 5 bases and the J gene end by 3 bases; junction bases not matched to a gene: 3. Per the germline V gene, CDR1 is SEHNR and CDR2 is FQNEAQ (reference sequence). The CDR3 contains 14 residues. The CDR3 bases are TGTGCCAGCAGCCAGACAGGGGACAAAAACATTCAGTACTTC. It is translated as CASSQTGDKNIQYF.

This clonotype came up once. The V gene is TRBV5-1, the J gene TRBJ2-5, with a possible D match to TRBD1 (6 bases). Germline V gene data show CDR1 as SGHRS and CDR2 as YFSETQ. The CDR3 has 14 residues. V gave up 4 bases and J gave up 2 bases, with 12 bases separating them. In nucleotides, the CDR3 is TGCGCCAGCAGCGTGGACAGTTTTCAAGAGACCCAGTACTTC. Residues: CASSVDSFQETQYF.

The V call is TRBV10-3, the J call TRBJ1-2; 8 bases map to TRBD1. CDR1 is ENHRY and CDR2 is SYGVKD in the germline V gene. This CDR3 is built from 14 residues. With V trimmed by 7 bases and J by 0 bases, 4 bases remained unmatched. CDR3: CAIKGTGPNYGYTF. The CDR3 DNA reads TGTGCCATCAAAGGGACAGGCCCTAACTATGGCTACACCTTC.

This chain joins TRBV5-4 and TRBJ2-7; D tentatively reads TRBD1 or TRBD2 (5 bases each). The CDR3 has 15 residues. Germline assignment: CDR1 SGHNT and CDR2 YYREEE (reference sequence). The V gene lost 0 bases and the J gene lost 2 bases, with 12 bases spanning the gap. The CDR3 DNA is TGTGCCAGCAGCTTGGGGGACCAAACAACCTACGAGCAGTACTTC. It specifies CASSLGDQTTYEQYF. Based on the CDR3 plus reference TRBV5-4 and TRBJ2-7, the full variable domain is ETGVTQSPTHLIKTRGQQVTLRCSSQSGHNTVSWYQQALGQGPQFIFQYYREEENGRGNFPPRFSGLQFPNYSSELNVNALELDDSALYLCASSLGDQTTYEQYFGPGTRLTVT.